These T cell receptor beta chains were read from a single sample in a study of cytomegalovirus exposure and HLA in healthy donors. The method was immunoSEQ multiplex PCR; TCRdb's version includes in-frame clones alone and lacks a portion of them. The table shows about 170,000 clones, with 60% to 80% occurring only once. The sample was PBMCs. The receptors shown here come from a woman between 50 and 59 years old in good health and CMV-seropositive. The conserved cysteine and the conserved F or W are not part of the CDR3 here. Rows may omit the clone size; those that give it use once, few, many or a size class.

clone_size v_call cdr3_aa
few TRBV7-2 ASSLRYNEQF
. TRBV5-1 ASSFGQGAEAF
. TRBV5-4 ASSLAAQGAGNSPLH
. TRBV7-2 ASSSKVLARYNEQF
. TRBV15 ATSRGAGDYYNSPLH
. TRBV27 ASSPAGSGNTIY
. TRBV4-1 ASSQPGPEPQH
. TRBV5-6 ASSPVGRSGEQY
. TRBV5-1 ASSLVGQSGNTIY
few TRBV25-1 ASSDPRTGGVDEKLF
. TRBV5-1 ASSSGGITGNTIY
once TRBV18 ASSLGAGTGELF
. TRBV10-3 AISESKDGDTYEQY
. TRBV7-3 ASSLGGRGYGYT
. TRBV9 ASGIGQRNNSPLH
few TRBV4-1 ASSLSGDATNEKLF
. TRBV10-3 AISESENQPQH
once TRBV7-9 AGGQGDEKLF
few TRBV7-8 ASSLVGGSPLH
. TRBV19 ASSIEGEYGYT
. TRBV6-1 ASSSGDTQY
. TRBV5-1 ASSFSRRTNTGELF
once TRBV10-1 ASSFPLYQTGTSTDTQY
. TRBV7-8 ASSLVGTGWDEQF
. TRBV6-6 ASMSTGTEAF
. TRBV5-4 ASSFKGGNYGYT
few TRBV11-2 ASSHNSGDSPLH
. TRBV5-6 ASSPGQTYEQY
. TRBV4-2 ASSPWEAGANKNIQY
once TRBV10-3 AINYRDRGPHVYGYT
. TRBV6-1 ASSEASGGNQPQH
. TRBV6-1 ASRIRGSNQPQH
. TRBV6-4 ASSIERSNEQF
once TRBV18 ASSPPRGWYEQY
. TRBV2 ASGTGTWDETEAF
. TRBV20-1 SAIQDGYT
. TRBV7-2 ASSWGGTNEQF
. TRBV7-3 ASSLTPPTSSQAYEQY
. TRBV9 ASRPGTDNQPQH
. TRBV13 ASSLRGSGGIQETQY
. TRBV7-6 ASSLGTGKEGTEAF
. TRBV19 ASKPGGGDGETEAF
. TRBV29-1 SVAAGGARTDTQY
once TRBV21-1 ASSKCRGPSNQPQH
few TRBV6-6 ASWSGTGELF
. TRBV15 ATSKPGEYQPQH
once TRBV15 ATRDRTVTDTQY
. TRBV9 ASSVETGGNTIY
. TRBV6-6 ASSALATSYNEQF
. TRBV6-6 ASSWGPQGEEKLF
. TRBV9 ASSVKGLYWDSNMNTEAF
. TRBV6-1 ASRENYSDGDEQY
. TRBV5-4 ASSRDSLSGNTIY
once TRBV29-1 SVEIGGNQPQH
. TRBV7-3 ASSLLGLANTGELF